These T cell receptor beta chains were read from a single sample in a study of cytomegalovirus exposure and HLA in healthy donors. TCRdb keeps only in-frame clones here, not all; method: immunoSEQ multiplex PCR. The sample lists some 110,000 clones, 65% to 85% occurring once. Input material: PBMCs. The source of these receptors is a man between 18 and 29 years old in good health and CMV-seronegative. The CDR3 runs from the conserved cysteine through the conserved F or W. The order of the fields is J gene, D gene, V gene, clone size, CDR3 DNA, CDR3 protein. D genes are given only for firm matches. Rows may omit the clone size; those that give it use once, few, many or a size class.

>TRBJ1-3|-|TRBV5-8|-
TGTGCCAGCAGCCCGCAGTACTCTGGAAACACCATATATTTT
CASSPQYSGNTIYF
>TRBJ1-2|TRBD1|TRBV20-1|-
TGCAGTGCTCCCCCGGGACAGTCGCACACCTTC
CSAPPGQSHTF
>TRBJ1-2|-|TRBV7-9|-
TGTGCCAGCAGCTTCTCGGACAAAAACTATGGCTACACCTTC
CASSFSDKNYGYTF
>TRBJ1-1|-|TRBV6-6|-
TGTGCCAGCAGCCTCGGCGAGACAGAGAGGTACACTGAAGCTTTCTTT
CASSLGETERYTEAFF
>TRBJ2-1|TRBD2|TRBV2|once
TGTGCCAGCAGTGATCCCCTTAGCGGGAATTACAATGAGCAGTTCTTC
CASSDPLSGNYNEQFF
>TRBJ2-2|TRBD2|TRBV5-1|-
TGCGCCAGCAGTTTAACAACAAGCGGGAGGAAAAACACCGGGGAGCTGTTTTTT
CASSLTTSGRKNTGELFF
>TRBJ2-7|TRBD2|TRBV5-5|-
TGTGCCAGCAGCCTCACTAGCGGGAGTAGAGGCGAGCAGTACTTC
CASSLTSGSRGEQYF
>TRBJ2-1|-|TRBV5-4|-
TGTGCCAGCAGCCCCCCCAAACGAGGAGCGGACAATGAGCAGTTCTTC
CASSPPKRGADNEQFF
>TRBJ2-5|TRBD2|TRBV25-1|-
TGTGCCAGCATCCGGACTAGCGGGGAGACCCAGTACTTC
CASIRTSGETQYF
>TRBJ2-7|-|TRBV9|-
TGTGCCAGCAGCGTAGGTGGAGACTACTCCTACGAGCAGTACTTC
CASSVGGDYSYEQYF
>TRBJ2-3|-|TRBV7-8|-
TGTGCCAGCACGCAGGGCAGGGTAGGGACAGATACGCAGTATTTT
CASTQGRVGTDTQYF
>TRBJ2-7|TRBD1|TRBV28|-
TGTGCCAGCAGTTTATGGGCAGGGGGCTACGAGCAGTACTTC
CASSLWAGGYEQYF
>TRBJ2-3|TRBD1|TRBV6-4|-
TGTGCCAGCAGTGACTCACAGGGGACAGATACGCAGTATTTT
CASSDSQGTDTQYF
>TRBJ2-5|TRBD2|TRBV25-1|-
TGTGCCAGCAGCCTCGGGACTACGGAGACCCAGTACTTC
CASSLGTTETQYF
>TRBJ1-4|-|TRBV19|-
TGTGCCAGTAGGCCCGGAGTAACTAATGAAAAACTGTTTTTT
CASRPGVTNEKLFF
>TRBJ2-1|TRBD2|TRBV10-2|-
TGCGCCAGCAGCTACGGACTAGCGGGCCCCTACAATGAGCAGTTCTTC
CASSYGLAGPYNEQFF
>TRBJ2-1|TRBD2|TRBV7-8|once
TGTGCCAGCAGCAGAGACCTAGCGGGAGTCGGCAATGAGCAGTTCTTC
CASSRDLAGVGNEQFF
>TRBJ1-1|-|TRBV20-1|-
TGCAGTGCGAGACAGGTTGAAGCTTTCTTT
CSARQVEAFF
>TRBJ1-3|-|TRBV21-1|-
TGTGCCAGCAGCAACTGGAGGGAGAACTCTGGAAACACCATATATTTT
CASSNWRENSGNTIYF
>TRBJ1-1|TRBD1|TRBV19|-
TGTGCCAGTAGTATCTCCCTAACAGGGGCCGCGCGTGAAGCTTTCTTT
CASSISLTGAAREAFF
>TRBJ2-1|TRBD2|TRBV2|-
TGTGCCAGCAGCGGCGGGAGAGGGAATGAGCAGTTCTTC
CASSGGRGNEQFF
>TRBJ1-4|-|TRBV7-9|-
TGTTCCAGCAGCTTAGGCGAGGGCGGACCCCGGAATGAAAAACTGTTTTTT
CSSSLGEGGPRNEKLFF
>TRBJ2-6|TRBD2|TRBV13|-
TGTGCCAGCAGCCCCGGGGGGGGCGCCAACGTCCTGACTTTC
CASSPGGGANVLTF
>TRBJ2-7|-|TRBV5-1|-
TGCGCCAGCAGAGCGACAGTGGCTTTCGAGCAGTACTTC
CASRATVAFEQYF
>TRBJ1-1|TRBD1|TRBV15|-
TGTGCCACCAGGAGACAGGGGGGCCGGGGTTTGACTGAAGCTTTCTTT
CATRRQGGRGLTEAFF
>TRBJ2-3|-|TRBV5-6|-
TGTGCCAGCAGCTTCAATAGCAGAGATACGCAGTATTTT
CASSFNSRDTQYF
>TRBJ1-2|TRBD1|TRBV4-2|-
TGTGCCAGCAGCCAAGTAACAGGGGGCGGTATCTATGGCTACACCTTC
CASSQVTGGGIYGYTF
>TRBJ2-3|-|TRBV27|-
TGTGCCAGCAGTTTAAATTATGGTAGAACTAGCACAGATACGCAGTATTTT
CASSLNYGRTSTDTQYF